Presented here are 25 T cell receptor beta chains from one specimen sequenced in a study of cytotoxic CD8 clonotypes in ibrutinib-treated CLL. Repertoires were generated with immunoSEQ multiplex PCR, while TCRdb's copy carries only in-frame clones and drops some. The table has hundreds of thousands of clones, over 60% seen once; the top ten hold roughly 6.8%. The sample in question was PBMCs, obtained after 36 months of ibrutinib treatment. The receptors derive from a human donor with chronic lymphocytic leukemia.

CDR3 in DNA: TGTGCCAGCAGTTACACCCCGGGAGGGACCACTGAAGCTTTCTTT. Protein sequence: CASSYTPGGTTEAFF. The chain joins TRBV6-6 to TRBJ1-1, with TRBD1 as a possible D gene (5 bases). The germline V and J ends were trimmed by 2 bases and 4 bases, with 14 bases remaining between them. This CDR3 is 15 amino acids long. CDR1 is MNHNY, CDR2 SVGAGI, per germline (reference sequence).

The chain is built from TRBV29-1 and TRBJ1-2; D is possibly TRBD1 (5 bases). From germline, CDR1 is SQVTM and CDR2 ANQGSEA. The V end was cut by 7 bases, the J end by 4 bases, with 31 bases between. The CDR3 runs 18 residues. The CDR3 loop reads CSAQIMGQGSPRGYGYTF. CDR3 sequence (DNA): TGCAGCGCACAGATCATGGGGCAGGGTAGCCCAAGAGGCTATGGCTACACCTTC.

The J gene is TRBJ2-7, the V gene TRBV9; D may match TRBD1 or TRBD2 (5 bases each). The CDR3 has 14 residues. Germline loops: CDR1 SGDLS, CDR2 YYNGEE. The V end was cut by 5 bases, the J end by 6 bases, with 18 bases between. DNA of the CDR3: TGTGCCAGCAGTCCGGGACCCGGGCGAGTCGAGCAGTACTTC. This translates into CASSPGPGRVEQYF.

A single count supports this clone. The junction departs from germline at one end; a sequencing error may be responsible. The V and J genes are TRBV19 and TRBJ1-6, with D tentatively TRBD1 (5 bases). Looked up from germline, CDR1 is LNHDA and CDR2 is SQIVND (reference sequence). This CDR3 comprises 14 residues. The CDR3 DNA is TGTGCCAGCAGTAAACTCAGGACAAATTCACCCCTCCACTTT. It specifies CASSKLRTNSPLHF.

The chain recombines TRBV6-6 with TRBJ1-5; D ambiguous. The V and J ends lost 2 bases and 10 bases respectively, with 6 bases between them. There are 11 residues in the CDR3. The V gene's germline CDR1 is MNHNY and CDR2 SVGAGI (reference sequence). CDR3 loop: CASSYPTPQHF. In DNA form, the CDR3 reads TGTGCCAGCAGTTACCCAACTCCCCAGCATTTT.

V is TRBV5-1 and J is TRBJ2-3; D is undetermined. Germline assignment: CDR1 SGHRS and CDR2 YFSETQ. This CDR3 has 13 amino acids. V shed 3 bases and J shed 5 bases, with 10 bases lying between them. The DNA for the CDR3 is TGCGCCAGCAGCTCTCCGGTGCGAGATACGCAGTATTTT. Amino acids: CASSSPVRDTQYF.

The CDR3 nucleotides read TGTGCCAGCAGCCCGACAGCCCGCCAAGAGACCCAGTACTTC. This encodes CASSPTARQETQYF. V gene TRBV7-6 combines with J gene TRBJ2-5; D may be TRBD1 (5 bases). The CDR3 sequence is 14 residues long. CDR1 and CDR2 from the germline V gene are SGHVS and FNYEAQ. V was clipped by 5 bases and J by 1 base, with 11 bases between them.

This chain joins TRBV7-2 and TRBJ2-2, with TRBD2 matching over 10 bases. CDR1 is SGHTA and CDR2 is FQGNSA in the germline V gene. This CDR3 spans 16 amino acids. Trimming removed 7 bases from V and 3 bases from J; junction bases left unmatched: 8. CDR3 DNA sequence: TGTGCCAGCACCCCCGGAGCGGGAGGGTACACCGGGGAGCTGTTTTTT. This sequence encodes CASTPGAGGYTGELFF.

The chain is built from TRBV7-9 and TRBJ2-1; no reliable D call. Germline V gene sequence: CDR1 SEHNR, CDR2 FQNEAQ (reference sequence). The V end lost 2 bases, the J end lost 6 bases, and 5 bases lay between the germline ends. This CDR3 is built from 12 residues. The CDR3 sequence is CASSLRINEQFF. In DNA form, the CDR3 reads TGTGCCAGCAGCTTACGTATCAATGAGCAGTTCTTC.

This chain uses TRBV9 with TRBJ1-1; 8 bases are shared with TRBD1. CDR1 is SGDLS, CDR2 YYNGEE, per germline. The length of the CDR3 is 14 residues. The trim removed 3 bases at V and 5 bases at J, leaving 6 bases unmatched. The CDR3 loop is CASSAQGVGTEAFF. The CDR3 DNA follows: TGTGCCAGCAGCGCACAGGGGGTTGGTACTGAAGCTTTCTTT.

The gene calls are TRBV5-1 and TRBJ2-2; TRBD2 might be the D (5 bases). Looked up from germline, CDR1 is SGHRS and CDR2 is YFSETQ. This CDR3 is built from 16 residues. V lost 4 bases to trimming and J lost 5 bases, with 18 bases between them. The CDR3 reads CASSPRTTPGTGELFF. Written as DNA, the CDR3 is TGCGCCAGCAGCCCCCGGACCACCCCGGGGACCGGGGAGCTGTTTTTT.

J is TRBJ2-5 and V is TRBV10-2; D may match TRBD1 or TRBD2 (6 bases each). The CDR3 is made up of 13 amino acids. Trimming removed 6 bases at V and 1 base at J, with 9 bases between. Germline assignment: CDR1 WSHSY and CDR2 SAAADI. This CDR3 reads CASRRGAQETQYF. Here the CDR3 DNA reads TGCGCCAGCAGAAGGGGGGCCCAAGAGACCCAGTACTTC.

V gene TRBV10-1 combines with J gene TRBJ2-3, with 8 bases fitting TRBD2. V trimming: 4 bases; J trimming: 4 bases; junction bases outside the gene matches: 7. The length of the CDR3 is 15 residues. The V gene's germline CDR1 is WNHNN and CDR2 SYGVQD (reference sequence). The CDR3 nucleotides are TGCGCCAGCAGTGTCGGCGGGGGGAGGTCAGATACGCAGTATTTT. Protein product: CASSVGGGRSDTQYF.

This chain joins TRBV27 and TRBJ2-1; possibly TRBD1 or TRBD2 for D (5 bases each). The CDR3 is made up of 15 amino acids. V lost 3 bases to trimming and J lost 1 base, with 10 bases between them. CDR1 and CDR2 from the germline V gene are MNHEY and SMNVEV (reference sequence). The CDR3 region has the DNA TGTGCCAGCAGTTTTCGGGGCTCATCCTACAATGAGCAGTTCTTC. This codes for CASSFRGSSYNEQFF.

This clone has a handful of counts. This CDR3 reads CASSHRGLATDTQYF. CDR3 bases: TGTGCCAGCTCCCACCGCGGACTAGCAACAGATACGCAGTATTTT. V usage is TRBV18 and J usage is TRBJ2-3; 8 bases line up with TRBD2. Germline V gene sequence: CDR1 KGHSH, CDR2 LQKENI. This CDR3 has 15 amino acids. J gave up 3 bases and V 6 bases, and 8 bases lay outside the gene matches.

V usage is TRBV4-3 and J usage is TRBJ2-3, with unresolved D. The CDR3 runs to 14 residues. Between the trimmed V and J ends, which lost 0 bases and 6 bases, there was a span of 10 bases. Germline assignment: CDR1 LGHNA and CDR2 YSLEER. This chain's CDR3 is CASSQDPTPDTQYF. CDR3 sequence (DNA): TGCGCCAGCAGCCAAGATCCGACTCCGGATACGCAGTATTTT.

This clone was counted between two and nine times. The chain combines TRBV27 with TRBJ2-1; 8 bases map to TRBD1. Germline values: CDR1 MNHEY, CDR2 SMNVEV (reference sequence). The CDR3 is made up of 15 amino acids. V was clipped by 3 bases and J by 7 bases; unmatched bases: 8. CDR3 region: CASSFRDRYSNEQFF. In DNA, the CDR3 is TGTGCCAGCAGTTTTCGGGACAGGTATTCAAATGAGCAGTTCTTC.

This rearrangement joins TRBV9 to TRBJ2-7; no firm D call. This CDR3 has 14 residues. Trimming pared 0 bases from V and 4 bases from J, leaving 11 bases between. Germline V lookup: CDR1 SGDLS, CDR2 YYNGEE. This CDR3 reads CASSVGPDPYEQYF. CDR3 nucleotide sequence: TGTGCCAGCAGCGTAGGGCCAGACCCATACGAGCAGTACTTC.

The chain recombines TRBV27 with TRBJ2-7; D possibly corresponds to TRBD2 (7 bases). There are 15 residues in the CDR3. Germline V lookup: CDR1 MNHEY, CDR2 SMNVEV (reference sequence). V was clipped by 6 bases and J by 4 bases, with 19 bases between them. The CDR3 spells CASSVREGRGYEQYF. CDR3 bases: TGTGCCAGCAGCGTACGTGAGGGGAGGGGGTACGAGCAGTACTTC.

The genes are TRBV5-4 and TRBJ1-1; possible D gene TRBD1, 5 bases. The germline V gene encodes CDR1 SGHNT and CDR2 YYREEE (reference sequence). This CDR3 contains 16 residues. The V gene lost 3 bases and the J gene lost 4 bases, with 19 bases spanning the gap. Here the CDR3 DNA reads TGTGCCAGCAGCTCCCTTCGGGCTAAGGGGTCCACTGAAGCTTTCTTT. It is translated as CASSSLRAKGSTEAFF.

This chain connects TRBV12-5 to TRBJ2-7; 7 nucleotides agree with TRBD1. The CDR3 extends over 16 amino acids. CDR1 is LGHNT and CDR2 is FRNRAP in the germline V gene. Trimming removed 0 bases from V and 0 bases from J; junction bases left unmatched: 5. As DNA, the CDR3 is TGTGCTAGTGGTTTGGTACTTGGGACAGCCTCCTACGAGCAGTACTTC. The encoded protein is CASGLVLGTASYEQYF.

CDR3 sequence reads: CASSRSGTSGSGSYNEQFF. The CDR3 DNA follows: TGTGCCAGCAGTAGATCCGGGACTAGCGGGAGTGGGTCCTACAATGAGCAGTTCTTC. V gene TRBV27 combines with J gene TRBJ2-1, with TRBD2 identical over 14 bases. Trimming cost V 5 bases and J 1 base; bases outside gene matches: 10. The CDR3 spans 19 residues. Germline V gene lookup returns CDR1 MNHEY and CDR2 SMNVEV (reference sequence).

This clone has only a few counts. The V gene is TRBV5-1, the J gene TRBJ1-1, with unresolved D. Between the trimmed V and J ends, which lost 0 bases and 7 bases, there was a span of 16 bases. There are 15 residues in the CDR3. Germline V gene sequence: CDR1 SGHRS, CDR2 YFSETQ. This CDR3 is CASSLVPHLSIEAFF. The CDR3 DNA sequence: TGCGCCAGCAGCTTGGTCCCTCATCTCAGCATTGAAGCTTTCTTT. The entire variable domain, with the rest obtained from reference TRBV5-1 and TRBJ1-1, is as follows: KAGVTQTPRYLIKTRGQQVTLSCSPISGHRSVSWYQQTPGQGLQFLFEYFSETQRNKGNFPGRFSGRQFSNSRSEMNVSTLELGDSALYLCASSLVPHLSIEAFFGQGTRLTVV.

The table lists this clone with a few counts. At one end, the junction sequence differs from germline, possibly due to a read error. The chain joins TRBV15 to TRBJ2-7; no reliable D call. CDR3 size: 9 residues. CDR1 is LNHNV and CDR2 is YYDKDF in the germline V gene (reference sequence). CDR3 DNA sequence: TGTGCCACCAGCAGTGTAAGGCACTTC. Translating it yields CATSSVRHF.

This chain links TRBV11-2 with TRBJ2-5, with 10 nucleotides matching TRBD1. In germline, CDR1 is SGHAT, CDR2 FQNNGV. This CDR3 contains 14 residues. J was trimmed by 3 bases and V by 6 bases; bases with no gene match: 4. Written as DNA, the CDR3 is TGTGCCAGCAGGTGGGGGACAGGGGAAGAGACCCAGTACTTC. This gives the protein CASRWGTGEETQYF.